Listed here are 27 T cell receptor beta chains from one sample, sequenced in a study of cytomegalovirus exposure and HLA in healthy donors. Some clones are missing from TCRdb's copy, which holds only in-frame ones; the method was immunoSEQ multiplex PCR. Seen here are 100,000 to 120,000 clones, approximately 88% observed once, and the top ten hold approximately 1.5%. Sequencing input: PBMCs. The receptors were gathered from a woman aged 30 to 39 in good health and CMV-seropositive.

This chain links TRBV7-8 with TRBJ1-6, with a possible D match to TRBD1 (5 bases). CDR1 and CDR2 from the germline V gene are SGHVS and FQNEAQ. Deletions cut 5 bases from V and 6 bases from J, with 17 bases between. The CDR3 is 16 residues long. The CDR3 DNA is TGTGCCAGCAGCACCGCCGGGGGAGATATTAATTCACCCCTCCACTTT. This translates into CASSTAGGDINSPLHF.

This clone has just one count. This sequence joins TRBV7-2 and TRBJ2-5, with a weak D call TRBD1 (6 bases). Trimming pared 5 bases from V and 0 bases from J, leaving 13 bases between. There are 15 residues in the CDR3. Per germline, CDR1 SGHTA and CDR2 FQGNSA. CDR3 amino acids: CASSTGTTNQETQYF. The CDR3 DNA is TGTGCCAGCAGCACTGGGACAACCAACCAAGAGACCCAGTACTTC.

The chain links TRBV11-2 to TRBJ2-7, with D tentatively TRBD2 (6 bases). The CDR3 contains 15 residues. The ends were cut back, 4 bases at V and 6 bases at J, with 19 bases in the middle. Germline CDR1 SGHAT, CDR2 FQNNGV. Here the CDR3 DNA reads TGTGCCAGCAGCTCCCCCCGTTTTGCGGGAATCGAGCAGTACTTC. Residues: CASSSPRFAGIEQYF.

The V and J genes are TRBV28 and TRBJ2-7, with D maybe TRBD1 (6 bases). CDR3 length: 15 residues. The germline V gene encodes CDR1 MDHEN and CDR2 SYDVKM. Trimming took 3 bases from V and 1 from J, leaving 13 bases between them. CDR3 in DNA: TGTGCCAGCAGTTTTGTGGGGGCGAGTTCCTACGAGCAGTACTTC. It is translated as CASSFVGASSYEQYF.

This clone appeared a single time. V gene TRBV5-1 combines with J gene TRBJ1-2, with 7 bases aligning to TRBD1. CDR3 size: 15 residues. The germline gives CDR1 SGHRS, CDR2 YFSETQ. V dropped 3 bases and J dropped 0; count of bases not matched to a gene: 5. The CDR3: CASSWTGTSNYGYTF. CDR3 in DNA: TGCGCCAGCAGCTGGACAGGAACTTCTAACTATGGCTACACCTTC.

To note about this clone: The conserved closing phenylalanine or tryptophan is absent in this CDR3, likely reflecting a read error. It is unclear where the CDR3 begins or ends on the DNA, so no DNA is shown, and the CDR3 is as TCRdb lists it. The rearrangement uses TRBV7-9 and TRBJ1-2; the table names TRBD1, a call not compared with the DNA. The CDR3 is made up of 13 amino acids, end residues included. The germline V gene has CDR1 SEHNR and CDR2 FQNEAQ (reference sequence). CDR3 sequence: CASSGLEGARLHL.

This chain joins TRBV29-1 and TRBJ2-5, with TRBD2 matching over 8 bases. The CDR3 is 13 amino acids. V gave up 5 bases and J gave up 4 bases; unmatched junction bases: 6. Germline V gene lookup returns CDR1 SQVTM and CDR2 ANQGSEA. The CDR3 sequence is CSVQREWGETQYF. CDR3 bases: TGCAGCGTTCAGCGGGAGTGGGGAGAGACCCAGTACTTC.

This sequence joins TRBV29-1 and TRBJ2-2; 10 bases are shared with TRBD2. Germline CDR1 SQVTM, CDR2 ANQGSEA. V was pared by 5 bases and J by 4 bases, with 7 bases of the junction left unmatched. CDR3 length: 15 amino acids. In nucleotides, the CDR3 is TGCAGCGTTCAGCAGCGGGGGGGTCCCACCGGGGAGCTGTTTTTT. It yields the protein CSVQQRGGPTGELFF.

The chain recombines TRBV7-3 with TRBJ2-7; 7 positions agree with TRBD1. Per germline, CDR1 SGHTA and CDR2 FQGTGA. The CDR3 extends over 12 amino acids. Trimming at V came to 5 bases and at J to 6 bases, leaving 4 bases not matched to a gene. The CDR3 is CASSRTGGEQYF. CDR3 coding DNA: TGTGCCAGCAGCCGGACAGGAGGCGAGCAGTACTTC.

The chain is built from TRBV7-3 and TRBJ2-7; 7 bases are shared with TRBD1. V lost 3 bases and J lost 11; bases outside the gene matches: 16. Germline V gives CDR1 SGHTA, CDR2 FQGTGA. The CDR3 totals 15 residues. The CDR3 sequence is CASSFLSRTGVMEYF. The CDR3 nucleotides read TGTGCCAGCAGCTTTCTCTCCCGAACAGGGGTAATGGAGTACTTC.

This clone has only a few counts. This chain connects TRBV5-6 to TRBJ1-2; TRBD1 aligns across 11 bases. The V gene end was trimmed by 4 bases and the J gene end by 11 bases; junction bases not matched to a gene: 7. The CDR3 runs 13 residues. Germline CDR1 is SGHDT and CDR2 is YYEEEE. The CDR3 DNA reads TGTGCCAGCAGCCTGGACAGGGGGCGAGTTTACACCTTC. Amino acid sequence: CASSLDRGRVYTF.

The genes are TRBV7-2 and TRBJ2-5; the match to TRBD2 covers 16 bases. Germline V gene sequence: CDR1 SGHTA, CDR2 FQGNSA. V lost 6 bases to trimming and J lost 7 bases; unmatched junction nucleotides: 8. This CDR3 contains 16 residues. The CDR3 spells CASRPGLAGGRGTQYF. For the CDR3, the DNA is TGTGCCAGCAGACCGGGACTAGCGGGGGGGCGTGGGACCCAGTACTTC.

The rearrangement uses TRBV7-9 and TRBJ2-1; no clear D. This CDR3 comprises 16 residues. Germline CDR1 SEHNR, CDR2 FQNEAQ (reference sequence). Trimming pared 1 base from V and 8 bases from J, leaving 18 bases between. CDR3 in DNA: TGTGCCAGCAGCTTAGGAGTTGGATCCCTCGCGGATGAGCAGTTCTTC. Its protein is CASSLGVGSLADEQFF.

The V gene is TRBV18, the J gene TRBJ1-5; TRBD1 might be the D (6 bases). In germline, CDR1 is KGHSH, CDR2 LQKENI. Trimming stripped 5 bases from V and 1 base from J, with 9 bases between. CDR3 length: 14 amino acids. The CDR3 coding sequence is TGTGCCAGCTCAGGCCAGGGGAGCAATCAGCCCCAGCATTTT. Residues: CASSGQGSNQPQHF.

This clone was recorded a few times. CDR3 DNA sequence: TGTGCCATCAAAACTAGCGGGGGCGAGCAGTACTTC. Protein: CAIKTSGGEQYF. The chain joins TRBV10-3 to TRBJ2-7, with 11 bases lining up with TRBD2. V was clipped by 7 bases and J by 6 bases; unmatched bases: 2. CDR3 size: 12 residues. Germline V gene data show CDR1 as ENHRY and CDR2 as SYGVKD.

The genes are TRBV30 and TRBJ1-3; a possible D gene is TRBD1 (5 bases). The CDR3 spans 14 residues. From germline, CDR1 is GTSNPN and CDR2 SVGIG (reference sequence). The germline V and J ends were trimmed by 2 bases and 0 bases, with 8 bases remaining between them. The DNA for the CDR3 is TGTGCCTGGAGTACAGGTTACTCTGGAAACACCATATATTTT. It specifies CAWSTGYSGNTIYF. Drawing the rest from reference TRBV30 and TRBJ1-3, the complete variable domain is SQTIHQWPATLVQPVGSPLSLECTVEGTSNPNLYWYRQAAGRGLQLLFYSVGIGQISSEVPQNLSASRPQDRQFILSSKKLLLSDSGFYLCAWSTGYSGNTIYFGEGSWLTVV.

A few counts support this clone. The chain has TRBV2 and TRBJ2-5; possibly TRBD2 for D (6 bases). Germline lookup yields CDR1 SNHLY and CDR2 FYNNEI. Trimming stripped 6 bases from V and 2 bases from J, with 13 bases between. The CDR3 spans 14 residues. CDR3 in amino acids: CASRKRDFQETQYF. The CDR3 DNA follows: TGTGCCAGCAGGAAAAGGGACTTTCAAGAGACCCAGTACTTC.

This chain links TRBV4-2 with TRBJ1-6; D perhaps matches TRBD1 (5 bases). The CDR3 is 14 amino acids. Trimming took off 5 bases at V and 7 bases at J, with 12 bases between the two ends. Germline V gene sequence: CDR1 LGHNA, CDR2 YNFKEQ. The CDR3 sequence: CASSSSGGNSPLHF. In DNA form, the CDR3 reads TGTGCCAGCAGCTCGTCGGGGGGAAATTCACCCCTCCACTTT.

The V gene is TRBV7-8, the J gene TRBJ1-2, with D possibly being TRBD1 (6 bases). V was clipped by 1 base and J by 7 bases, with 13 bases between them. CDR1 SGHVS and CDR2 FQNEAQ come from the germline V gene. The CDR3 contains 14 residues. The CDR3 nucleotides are TGTGCCAGCAGCTTAGACAGGGTGGCCTCTGGCTACACCTTC. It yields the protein CASSLDRVASGYTF. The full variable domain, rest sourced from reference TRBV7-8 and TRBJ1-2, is GAGVSQSPRYKVAKRGQDVALRCDPISGHVSLFWYQQALGQGPEFLTYFQNEAQLDKSGLPSDRFFAERPEGSVSTLKIQRTQQEDSAVYLCASSLDRVASGYTFGSGTRLTVV.

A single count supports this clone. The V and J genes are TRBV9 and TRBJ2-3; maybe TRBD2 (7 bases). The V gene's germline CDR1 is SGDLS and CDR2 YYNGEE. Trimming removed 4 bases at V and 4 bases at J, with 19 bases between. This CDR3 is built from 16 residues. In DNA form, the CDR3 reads TGTGCCAGCAGCTCACGAGGGGGGGGCCCCCCAGATACGCAGTATTTT. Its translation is CASSSRGGGPPDTQYF.

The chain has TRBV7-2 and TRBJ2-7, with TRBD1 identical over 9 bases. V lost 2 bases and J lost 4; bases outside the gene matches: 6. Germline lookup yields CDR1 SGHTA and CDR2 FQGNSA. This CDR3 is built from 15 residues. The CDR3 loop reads CASSLNPGQGYEQYF. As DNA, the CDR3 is TGTGCCAGCAGCTTAAACCCCGGACAGGGGTACGAGCAGTACTTC.

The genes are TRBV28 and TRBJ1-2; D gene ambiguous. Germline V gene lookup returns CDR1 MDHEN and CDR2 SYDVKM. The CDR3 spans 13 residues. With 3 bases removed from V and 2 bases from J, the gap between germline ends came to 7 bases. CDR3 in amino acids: CASSFKRNYGYTF. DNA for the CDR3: TGTGCCAGCAGTTTCAAGAGGAACTATGGCTACACCTTC.

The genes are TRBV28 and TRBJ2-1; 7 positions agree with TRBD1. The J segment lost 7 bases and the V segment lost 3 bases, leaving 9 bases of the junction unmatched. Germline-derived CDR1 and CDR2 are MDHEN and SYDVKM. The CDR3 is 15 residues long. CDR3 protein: CASSLSQGFLNEQFF. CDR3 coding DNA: TGTGCCAGCAGTTTGTCACAGGGGTTTTTAAATGAGCAGTTCTTC.

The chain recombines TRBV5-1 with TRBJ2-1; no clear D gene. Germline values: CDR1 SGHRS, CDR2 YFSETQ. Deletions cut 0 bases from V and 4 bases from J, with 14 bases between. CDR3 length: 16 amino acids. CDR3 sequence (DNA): TGCGCCAGCAGCTTGGATGTCTTTAACTTTTACAATGAGCAGTTCTTC. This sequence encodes CASSLDVFNFYNEQFF.

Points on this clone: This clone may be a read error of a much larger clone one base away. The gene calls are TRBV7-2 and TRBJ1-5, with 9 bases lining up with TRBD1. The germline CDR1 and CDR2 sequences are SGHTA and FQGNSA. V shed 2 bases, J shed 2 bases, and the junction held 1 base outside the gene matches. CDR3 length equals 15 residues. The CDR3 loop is CASSLWTGGNQPQHF. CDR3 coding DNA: TGTGCCAGCAGCTTATGGACAGGGGGCAATCAGCCCCAGCATTTT.

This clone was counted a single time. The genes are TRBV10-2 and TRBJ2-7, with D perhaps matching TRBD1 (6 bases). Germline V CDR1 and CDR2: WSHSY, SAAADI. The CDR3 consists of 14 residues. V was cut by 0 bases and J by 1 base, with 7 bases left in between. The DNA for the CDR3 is TGCGCCAGCAGTGAGTCAGGACAGTCCTACGAGCAGTACTTC. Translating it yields CASSESGQSYEQYF.

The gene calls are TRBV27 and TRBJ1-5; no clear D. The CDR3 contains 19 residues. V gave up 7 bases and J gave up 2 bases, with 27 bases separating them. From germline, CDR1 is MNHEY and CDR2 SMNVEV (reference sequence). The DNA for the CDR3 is TGTGCCAGCAAAATCTCACGTAGGGCCCCGGAGGAGCGCAATCAGCCCCAGCATTTT. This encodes CASKISRRAPEERNQPQHF.